The rows below give T cell receptor beta chains drawn from one sample of a study of CD8 T cells in Susac syndrome. TCRdb processed the immunoSEQ multiplex PCR reads anew with MiXCR; each CDR3 protein has one entry. The profile covers 75,000 to 80,000 distinct CDR3 sequences, with approximately 93% appearing a single time and about 0.5% taken by the ten largest. Sample: CD8+ T cells from PBMCs. The receptors originated from a human donor with Susac syndrome. Each CDR3 is given with its conserved first and last residue. A D gene is named only where the DNA matches it firmly. A row's size may be missing; if present it is once, few, many or a size class.

j_gene: TRBJ2-4; d_gene: NA; v_gene: TRBV3-1; abundance: NA; CDR3aa: CASSQEEGRAKNIQYF; CDR3nt: TGTGCCAGCAGCCAAGAGGAGGGGCGGGCCAAAAACATTCAGTACTTC
j_gene: TRBJ1-5; d_gene: TRBD1; v_gene: TRBV5-6; abundance: NA; CDR3aa: CASSITGELRSNQPQHF; CDR3nt: TGTGCCAGCAGCATAACAGGGGAACTAAGAAGCAATCAGCCCCAGCATTTT
j_gene: TRBJ2-7; d_gene: TRBD1; v_gene: TRBV7-9; abundance: NA; CDR3aa: CASSSPGQTSYEQYF; CDR3nt: TGTGCCAGCAGCTCGCCGGGACAGACCTCCTACGAGCAGTACTTC
j_gene: TRBJ1-1; d_gene: TRBD1; v_gene: TRBV6-5; abundance: NA; CDR3aa: CASFRQGWTEAFF; CDR3nt: TGTGCCAGTTTTAGACAGGGGTGGACTGAAGCTTTCTTT
j_gene: TRBJ2-3; d_gene: NA; v_gene: TRBV18; abundance: once; CDR3aa: CASSPRDRTDTQYF; CDR3nt: TGTGCCAGCTCACCGCGGGACAGAACAGATACGCAGTATTTT
j_gene: TRBJ1-2; d_gene: NA; v_gene: TRBV20-1; abundance: NA; CDR3aa: CSAATYGYTF; CDR3nt: TGCAGTGCTGCCACCTATGGCTACACCTTC
j_gene: TRBJ2-1; d_gene: TRBD2; v_gene: TRBV5-1; abundance: NA; CDR3aa: CAQQRDKPGLAGGSSYNEQFF; CDR3nt: TGCGCCCAGCAGCGAGATAAGCCGGGACTAGCGGGGGGCAGCTCCTACAATGAGCAGTTCTTC
j_gene: TRBJ2-6; d_gene: TRBD1; v_gene: TRBV7-9; abundance: NA; CDR3aa: CASSPRQGSPSGANVLTF; CDR3nt: TGTGCCAGCAGCCCCCGACAGGGTTCCCCCTCTGGGGCCAACGTCCTGACTTTC
j_gene: TRBJ2-1; d_gene: NA; v_gene: TRBV2; abundance: NA; CDR3aa: CASTGGRTNNEQFF; CDR3nt: TGTGCCAGCACCGGGGGGCGGACAAACAATGAGCAGTTCTTC
j_gene: TRBJ2-1; d_gene: NA; v_gene: TRBV5-4; abundance: NA; CDR3aa: CASSLLVEEGNEQFF; CDR3nt: TGTGCCAGCAGCTTGCTGGTGGAAGAGGGAAATGAGCAGTTCTTC
j_gene: TRBJ2-3; d_gene: NA; v_gene: TRBV29-1; abundance: NA; CDR3aa: CSVAASKKDTQYF; CDR3nt: TGCAGCGTTGCGGCTAGCAAGAAAGATACGCAGTATTTT
j_gene: TRBJ2-1; d_gene: NA; v_gene: TRBV7-9; abundance: NA; CDR3aa: CASSPPAYNEQFF; CDR3nt: TGTGCCAGCAGCCCCCCCGCCTACAATGAGCAGTTCTTC
j_gene: TRBJ1-2; d_gene: TRBD1; v_gene: TRBV10-3; abundance: NA; CDR3aa: CAIRNDRGIYTF; CDR3nt: TGTGCCATCAGAAACGACAGGGGGATCTACACCTTC
j_gene: TRBJ1-1; d_gene: NA; v_gene: TRBV19; abundance: NA; CDR3aa: CASIEGTEAFF; CDR3nt: TGTGCCAGTATAGAGGGGACTGAAGCTTTCTTT
j_gene: TRBJ1-2; d_gene: NA; v_gene: TRBV7-9; abundance: NA; CDR3aa: CASSSLSQGPNYGYTF; CDR3nt: TGTGCCAGCAGCTCCCTGTCACAGGGTCCCAACTATGGCTACACCTTC
j_gene: TRBJ2-1; d_gene: NA; v_gene: TRBV12-3/TRBV12-4; abundance: NA; CDR3aa: CASSPTGTLVNEQFF; CDR3nt: TGTGCCAGCAGTCCAACAGGGACACTTGTCAATGAGCAGTTCTTC
j_gene: TRBJ2-1; d_gene: NA; v_gene: TRBV27; abundance: few; CDR3aa: CASSLSDEQFF; CDR3nt: TGTGCCAGCAGTTTATCGGATGAGCAGTTCTTC
j_gene: TRBJ2-3; d_gene: NA; v_gene: TRBV5-5; abundance: NA; CDR3aa: CASSLAGPGLITDTQYF; CDR3nt: TGTGCCAGCAGCCTGGCTGGCCCGGGACTGATCACAGATACGCAGTATTTT
j_gene: TRBJ2-1; d_gene: TRBD2; v_gene: TRBV12-3/TRBV12-4; abundance: NA; CDR3aa: CASSYSGGASNEQFF; CDR3nt: TGTGCCAGCAGTTACAGCGGGGGGGCCTCCAATGAGCAGTTCTTC
j_gene: TRBJ2-7; d_gene: NA; v_gene: TRBV27; abundance: NA; CDR3aa: CASSYSGYEQYF; CDR3nt: TGTGCCAGCAGTTATTCGGGCTACGAGCAGTACTTC
j_gene: TRBJ1-3; d_gene: NA; v_gene: TRBV29-1; abundance: NA; CDR3aa: CSVLGEISGNTIYF; CDR3nt: TGCAGCGTGTTGGGAGAGATCTCTGGAAACACCATATATTTT
j_gene: TRBJ2-1; d_gene: NA; v_gene: TRBV14; abundance: NA; CDR3aa: CASSQDGGSSYNEQFF; CDR3nt: TGTGCCAGCAGCCAAGATGGGGGGAGTTCCTACAATGAGCAGTTCTTC
j_gene: TRBJ2-2; d_gene: TRBD2; v_gene: TRBV10-3; abundance: NA; CDR3aa: CAIASGDTGELFF; CDR3nt: TGTGCCATCGCTAGCGGGGACACCGGGGAGCTGTTTTTT
j_gene: TRBJ1-2; d_gene: NA; v_gene: TRBV20-1; abundance: NA; CDR3aa: CSASRGYGYTF; CDR3nt: TGCAGTGCTAGCAGGGGATATGGCTACACCTTC
j_gene: TRBJ1-2; d_gene: TRBD1; v_gene: TRBV24-1; abundance: NA; CDR3aa: CATSEGTGDGYTF; CDR3nt: TGTGCCACCAGTGAGGGGACAGGGGATGGCTACACCTTC
j_gene: TRBJ1-5; d_gene: NA; v_gene: TRBV7-9; abundance: NA; CDR3aa: CASSLGGREQPQHF; CDR3nt: TGTGCCAGCAGCTTAGGGGGTAGGGAACAGCCCCAGCATTTT
j_gene: TRBJ2-6; d_gene: NA; v_gene: TRBV19; abundance: NA; CDR3aa: CASSLLSGANVLTF; CDR3nt: TGTGCCAGTAGTCTCCTCTCTGGGGCCAACGTCCTGACTTTC
j_gene: TRBJ2-7; d_gene: TRBD1; v_gene: TRBV28; abundance: NA; CDR3aa: CASSFQPGQNYEQYF; CDR3nt: TGTGCCAGCAGTTTTCAGCCGGGACAGAACTACGAGCAGTACTTC
j_gene: TRBJ2-5; d_gene: NA; v_gene: TRBV5-5; abundance: NA; CDR3aa: CASSLALRPQETQYF; CDR3nt: TGTGCCAGCAGCTTGGCTCTTCGGCCTCAAGAGACCCAGTACTTC
j_gene: TRBJ2-3; d_gene: NA; v_gene: TRBV13; abundance: NA; CDR3aa: CASSLEAGAGTDTQYF; CDR3nt: TGTGCCAGCAGCTTAGAGGCGGGGGCCGGCACAGATACGCAGTATTTT
j_gene: TRBJ2-2; d_gene: NA; v_gene: TRBV6-1; abundance: NA; CDR3aa: CASRGTTGELFF; CDR3nt: TGTGCCAGCCGAGGGACCACCGGGGAGCTGTTTTTT
j_gene: TRBJ2-7; d_gene: TRBD1; v_gene: TRBV7-8; abundance: once; CDR3aa: CASSLGTGVTREQYF; CDR3nt: TGTGCCAGCAGCTTAGGGACAGGGGTAACGCGCGAGCAGTACTTC
j_gene: TRBJ2-7; d_gene: TRBD1; v_gene: TRBV9; abundance: NA; CDR3aa: CASSSSTGGDEQYF; CDR3nt: TGTGCCAGCAGCTCATCCACAGGGGGCGACGAGCAGTACTTC
j_gene: TRBJ2-7; d_gene: NA; v_gene: TRBV9; abundance: NA; CDR3aa: CASSVGVGHEQYF; CDR3nt: TGTGCCAGCAGCGTAGGGGTAGGGCACGAGCAGTACTTC
j_gene: TRBJ2-3; d_gene: TRBD2; v_gene: TRBV5-4; abundance: NA; CDR3aa: CASSLETSGTDTQYF; CDR3nt: TGTGCCAGCAGCTTGGAAACTAGCGGCACAGATACGCAGTATTTT
j_gene: TRBJ2-7; d_gene: TRBD2; v_gene: TRBV7-9; abundance: NA; CDR3aa: CASSTASGSSYEQYF; CDR3nt: TGTGCCAGCAGCACAGCTAGCGGGAGCTCCTACGAGCAGTACTTC
j_gene: TRBJ2-2; d_gene: NA; v_gene: TRBV7-9; abundance: NA; CDR3aa: CASSNRDRPAELFF; CDR3nt: TGTGCCAGCAGCAATAGGGACCGTCCGGCGGAGCTGTTTTTT
j_gene: TRBJ1-3; d_gene: NA; v_gene: TRBV2; abundance: NA; CDR3aa: CASSEAQGFENTIYF; CDR3nt: TGTGCCAGCAGTGAGGCTCAGGGATTCGAAAACACCATATATTTT
j_gene: TRBJ1-1; d_gene: NA; v_gene: TRBV5-6; abundance: NA; CDR3aa: CASSQVFLRNTEAFF; CDR3nt: TGTGCCAGCAGCCAGGTCTTCCTCCGGAACACTGAAGCTTTCTTT
j_gene: TRBJ2-1; d_gene: NA; v_gene: TRBV9; abundance: NA; CDR3aa: CASSVEADGDEQFF; CDR3nt: TGTGCCAGCAGCGTAGAGGCAGATGGAGATGAGCAGTTCTTC
j_gene: TRBJ2-3; d_gene: NA; v_gene: TRBV12-3/TRBV12-4; abundance: NA; CDR3aa: CASSLGGVADTQYF; CDR3nt: TGTGCCAGCAGTTTAGGAGGGGTGGCCGATACGCAGTATTTT
j_gene: TRBJ2-1; d_gene: TRBD2; v_gene: TRBV4-1; abundance: NA; CDR3aa: CASSQGLAAHEQFF; CDR3nt: TGCGCCAGCAGCCAGGGACTAGCAGCCCATGAGCAGTTCTTC
j_gene: TRBJ1-2; d_gene: NA; v_gene: TRBV7-9; abundance: NA; CDR3aa: CASSLMGNGYTF; CDR3nt: TGTGCCAGCAGCTTAATGGGAAATGGCTACACCTTC
j_gene: TRBJ1-2; d_gene: TRBD1; v_gene: TRBV29-1; abundance: NA; CDR3aa: CSVEDRGQGSYGYTF; CDR3nt: TGCAGCGTTGAAGATCGAGGACAGGGGAGCTATGGCTACACCTTC
j_gene: TRBJ2-7; d_gene: NA; v_gene: TRBV19; abundance: NA; CDR3aa: CASTPSTYLAEQYF; CDR3nt: TGTGCCAGTACCCCATCGACCTACCTGGCCGAGCAGTACTTC
j_gene: TRBJ1-5; d_gene: TRBD1; v_gene: TRBV19; abundance: NA; CDR3aa: CASSVDRGGVNQPQHF; CDR3nt: TGTGCCAGTAGTGTAGACAGGGGCGGTGTCAATCAGCCCCAGCATTTT
j_gene: TRBJ1-5; d_gene: TRBD1; v_gene: TRBV9; abundance: NA; CDR3aa: CASSGAGGNQPQHF; CDR3nt: TGTGCCAGCAGTGGTGCAGGGGGTAATCAGCCCCAGCATTTT
j_gene: TRBJ1-1; d_gene: NA; v_gene: TRBV20-1; abundance: NA; CDR3aa: CSARWEDTEAFF; CDR3nt: TGCAGTGCTAGGTGGGAAGATACTGAAGCTTTCTTT
j_gene: TRBJ2-1; d_gene: NA; v_gene: TRBV5-1; abundance: NA; CDR3aa: CASSFSAPTYNEQFF; CDR3nt: TGCGCCAGCAGCTTTAGCGCGCCAACCTACAATGAGCAGTTCTTC
j_gene: TRBJ2-7; d_gene: NA; v_gene: TRBV9; abundance: NA; CDR3aa: CASSVGSRSTYEQYF; CDR3nt: TGTGCCAGCAGCGTAGGATCCAGGAGCACCTACGAGCAGTACTTC
j_gene: TRBJ2-2; d_gene: TRBD2; v_gene: TRBV29-1; abundance: NA; CDR3aa: CSVKREHGELFF; CDR3nt: TGCAGCGTGAAGCGGGAGCACGGGGAGCTGTTTTTT
j_gene: TRBJ1-5; d_gene: NA; v_gene: TRBV16; abundance: NA; CDR3aa: CASSTLGQQPQHF; CDR3nt: TGTGCCAGCAGCACCTTGGGACAACAGCCCCAGCATTTT
j_gene: TRBJ2-5; d_gene: NA; v_gene: TRBV29-1; abundance: NA; CDR3aa: CSASNPGHQETQYF; CDR3nt: TGCAGCGCATCAAATCCCGGGCACCAAGAGACCCAGTACTTC
j_gene: TRBJ2-2; d_gene: NA; v_gene: TRBV24-1; abundance: NA; CDR3aa: CATSAGYAGELFF; CDR3nt: TGTGCCACCAGTGCTGGGTACGCCGGGGAGCTGTTTTTT
j_gene: TRBJ2-2; d_gene: NA; v_gene: TRBV29-1; abundance: NA; CDR3aa: CSVEEVNTGELFF; CDR3nt: TGCAGCGTTGAAGAAGTGAACACCGGGGAGCTGTTTTTT